One and the same sample provided the 7 T cell receptor beta chains below, sequenced in a study of CD8 T cells in ankylosing spondylitis. From the 5' RACE reads, TCRdb called clonotypes with MiXCR, one entry per CDR3 protein. The table shows just over 350,000 distinct CDR3 sequences, with roughly 20% occurring only once. The sample comprised blood, either unsorted or a sorted T cell fraction (not recorded which). The receptors come from a male donor with ankylosing spondylitis or in good health (not recorded which).

There are a few counts of this clonotype. CDR3 loop: CASSFGGPPGYEQFF. CDR3 bases: TGTGCCAGCAGTTTTGGGGGACCTCCAGGCTATGAGCAGTTCTTC. This chain connects TRBV12-3 or TRBV12-4 to TRBJ2-1; D is perhaps TRBD1 or TRBD2 (5 bases each). The V and J ends lost 3 bases and 8 bases respectively, with 17 bases between them. This CDR3 region has 15 residues.

The chain joins TRBV10-3 to TRBJ2-3, with TRBD1 matching 7 bases. From germline, CDR1 is ENHRY and CDR2 SYGVKD. The CDR3 contains 16 residues. The V gene end was trimmed by 10 bases and the J gene end by 4 bases; junction bases not matched to a gene: 17. The CDR3 DNA reads as TGTGCCACACAACCGCCACTACAGGGGAACCCAGATACGCAGTATTTT. The encoded protein is CATQPPLQGNPDTQYF.

The chain combines TRBV15 with TRBJ1-4; TRBD1 might be the D (6 bases). The V gene lost 5 bases and the J gene lost 8 bases, with 15 bases spanning the gap. This CDR3 is built from 14 residues. Germline V lookup: CDR1 LNHNV, CDR2 YYDKDF (reference sequence). CDR3 sequence reads: CATSPSRGHEKLFF. The CDR3 DNA is TGTGCCACCAGCCCTAGCCGGGGGCACGAAAAACTGTTTTTT.

J is TRBJ2-7 and V is TRBV4-1, with D possibly TRBD2 on 6 matching bases. Germline V CDR1 and CDR2: MGHRA, YSYEKL. The CDR3 loop spans 14 amino acids. The V end lost 4 bases, the J end lost 2 bases, and 12 bases lay between the germline ends. The CDR3 reads CASSPGLTTYEQYF. The CDR3 DNA reads TGCGCCAGCAGCCCGGGACTGACGACCTACGAGCAGTACTTC.

This clonotype turned up a few times. The chain couples TRBV7-8 to TRBJ2-5; D might be TRBD1 (5 bases). Trimming left V 5 bases short and J 3 bases short, with 13 bases between. From germline, CDR1 is SGHVS and CDR2 FQNEAQ. The CDR3 extends over 14 amino acids. CDR3 nucleotides: TGTGCCAGCAGCACCGGAACGGACAAAGAGACCCAGTACTTC. Its translation is CASSTGTDKETQYF. Variable domain in full (rest from reference TRBV7-8 and TRBJ2-5): GAGVSQSPRYKVAKRGQDVALRCDPISGHVSLFWYQQALGQGPEFLTYFQNEAQLDKSGLPSDRFFAERPEGSVSTLKIQRTQQEDSAVYLCASSTGTDKETQYFGPGTRLLVL.

The V gene is TRBV30, the J gene TRBJ1-1; D is uncertain. V shed 0 bases and J shed 6 bases, with 17 bases lying between them. The CDR3 contains 15 residues. Looked up from germline, CDR1 is GTSNPN and CDR2 is SVGIG (reference sequence). The CDR3 sequence: CAWSVGPIAGAEAFF. Here the CDR3 DNA reads TGTGCCTGGAGTGTAGGGCCAATAGCGGGCGCTGAAGCTTTCTTT. The whole variable domain, remainder taken from reference TRBV30 and TRBJ1-1, is SQTIHQWPATLVQPVGSPLSLECTVEGTSNPNLYWYRQAAGRGLQLLFYSVGIGQISSEVPQNLSASRPQDRQFILSSKKLLLSDSGFYLCAWSVGPIAGAEAFFGQGTRLTVV.

This clonotype has more than one count but fewer than ten. This sequence joins TRBV27 and TRBJ1-5; D not resolved. Looked up from germline, CDR1 is MNHEY and CDR2 is SMNVEV (reference sequence). Trimming removed 2 bases at V and 4 bases at J, with 6 bases between. There are 13 residues in the CDR3. Written as DNA, the CDR3 is TGTGCCAGCAGTTTAAGGCAGAATCAGCCCCAGCATTTT. This translates into CASSLRQNQPQHF.